These 6 T cell receptor beta chains were all obtained from the same sample, sequenced in a study of T cell repertoires in cytomegalovirus infection. A single record per CDR3 protein comes from TCRdb applying MiXCR to the reads. The table shows about 700,000 distinct CDR3 sequences, with 33% occurring only once. No antigen is known for these receptors. Source: cultured PBMCs, taken from culture after CMV antigen stimulation. The origin of the receptors is a human donor in good health (CMV status not recorded). Some clones in this sample may be carry-over from other donors' samples.

The chain joins TRBV19 to TRBJ1-5; 8 nucleotides line up with TRBD1. In germline, CDR1 is LNHDA, CDR2 SQIVND (reference sequence). This CDR3 has 13 residues. V lost 9 bases to trimming and J lost 5 bases; unmatched junction nucleotides: 6. The CDR3 reads CASRGQGHQPQHF. Written as DNA, the CDR3 is TGTGCCAGCCGCGGACAGGGACATCAGCCCCAGCATTTT.

The chain is built from TRBV27 and TRBJ2-7; 8 bases are shared with TRBD1. Unmatched junction bases numbered 9, after V lost 6 bases and J lost 2 bases. This CDR3 region has 15 residues. Per germline, CDR1 MNHEY and CDR2 SMNVEV (reference sequence). In nucleotides, the CDR3 is TGTGCCAGCAGGTACCCCAGGGGGCTCACCTACGAGCAGTACTTC. Translation: CASRYPRGLTYEQYF.

V usage is TRBV3-1 and J usage is TRBJ2-2; 7 positions agree with TRBD2. Germline V gives CDR1 LGHDT, CDR2 YNNKEL (reference sequence). This CDR3 region has 17 residues. Trimming took 3 bases from V and 0 from J; bases not matched to a gene: 7. The chain's CDR3 is CASSQPAGTTNTGELFF. In nucleotides, the CDR3 is TGTGCCAGCAGCCAGCCTGCCGGGACTACGAACACCGGGGAGCTGTTTTTT.

The genes are TRBV7-2 and TRBJ2-1; TRBD2 matches at 13 bases. Germline-derived CDR1 and CDR2 are SGHTA and FQGNSA. This CDR3 has 18 amino acids. With 1 base clipped from V and 1 base from J, the junction kept 4 bases outside the gene matches. CDR3 loop: CASSLGTSGRSSYNEQFF. For the CDR3, the DNA is TGTGCCAGCAGCTTAGGGACTAGCGGGAGATCTTCCTACAATGAGCAGTTCTTC.

This chain uses TRBV15 with TRBJ2-3; D uncertain. Per the germline V gene, CDR1 is LNHNV and CDR2 is YYDKDF (reference sequence). The CDR3 has 12 amino acids. Trimming removed 8 bases at V and 1 base at J, with 7 bases between. CDR3 DNA sequence: TGTGCCACCGCAGCAGGCACAGATACGCAGTATTTT. It yields the protein CATAAGTDTQYF.

This chain links TRBV7-2 with TRBJ2-1; D is perhaps TRBD1 (5 bases). From germline, CDR1 is SGHTA and CDR2 FQGNSA. This CDR3 region has 16 residues. The ends were cut back, 3 bases at V and 0 bases at J, with 12 bases in the middle. DNA for the CDR3: TGTGCCAGCAGCTTTAGGGGATTGAGCTCCTACAATGAGCAGTTCTTC. Translation gives CASSFRGLSSYNEQFF.